The 21 T cell receptor beta chains reported below all come from one sample, sequenced in a study of CD8 T cells in Susac syndrome (dated by TCRdb to between 2017 and 2020). The library was built by means of the immunoSEQ multiplex PCR assay. RNA was extracted using the RNeasy kit, and roughly 0.5 to 1 ug of the RNA was reverse transcribed with random hexamers. TCRdb handled the public reads itself, with Q25 trimming in fastp and clone calling in MiXCR, and kept productive beta chains. Rows are combined by CDR3 protein, so each entry shows the most common genes and DNA. The sample profile shows about 210,000 distinct CDR3 sequences; 94% of them were found once. 0.15% of the sample is in the top ten clones. The specimen sequenced was CD4+ T cells from PBMCs. The source of these receptors is a human donor with Susac syndrome.

J is TRBJ2-4 and V is TRBV9; 8 bases are shared with TRBD1. Germline V lookup: CDR1 SGDLS, CDR2 YYNGEE. The CDR3 has 14 amino acids. V lost 3 bases, J lost 1 base, and 0 bases stayed unmatched. Here the CDR3 DNA reads TGTGCCAGCAGCGGGACAGGGGCCAAAAACATTCAGTACTTC. Translated: CASSGTGAKNIQYF. The full variable domain, in which reference TRBV9 and TRBJ2-4 provide the parts outside the CDR3, is DSGVTQTPKHLITATGQRVTLRCSPRSGDLSVYWYQQSLDQGLQFLIQYYNGEERAKGNILERFSAQQFPDLHSELNLSSLELGDSALYFCASSGTGAKNIQYFGAGTRLSVL.

The chain links TRBV7-9 to TRBJ1-1, with D possibly matching TRBD1 (5 bases). V shed 5 bases and J shed 7 bases, with 14 bases lying between them. The length of the CDR3 is 13 residues. From germline, CDR1 is SEHNR and CDR2 FQNEAQ (reference sequence). CDR3 sequence reads: CASSPGQPREAFF. CDR3 nucleotide sequence: TGTGCCAGCAGCCCGGGGCAGCCCCGTGAAGCTTTCTTT.

The V and J genes are TRBV14 and TRBJ2-6; D is unclear. Germline V gene sequence: CDR1 SGHDN, CDR2 FVKESK. The CDR3 spans 20 residues. The V and J ends lost 0 bases and 0 bases respectively, with 18 bases between them. CDR3 DNA: TGTGCCAGCAGCCAAGAATCCCCCCGACTGAATCGCTCTGGGGCCAACGTCCTGACTTTC. Amino acids: CASSQESPRLNRSGANVLTF.

V is TRBV14 and J is TRBJ1-2; D unresolved. Trimming cost V 5 bases and J 4 bases, with 14 bases left between them. Germline V gene data show CDR1 as SGHDN and CDR2 as FVKESK. This CDR3 contains 14 residues. The CDR3 is CASSGVGQTYGYTF. The DNA of the CDR3 is TGTGCCAGCAGCGGAGTCGGGCAGACCTATGGCTACACCTTC. Filled out from reference TRBV14 and TRBJ1-2, the complete variable domain reads EAGVTQFPSHSVIEKGQTVTLRCDPISGHDNLYWYRRVMGKEIKFLLHFVKESKQDESGMPNNRFLAERTGGTYSTLKVQPAELEDSGVYFCASSGVGQTYGYTFGSGTRLTVV.

J is TRBJ1-2 and V is TRBV18; D remains ambiguous. CDR1 KGHSH and CDR2 LQKENI come from the germline V gene. Trimming shortened V by 2 bases and J by 2 bases, and 9 bases separated the two germline ends. The CDR3 loop spans 14 amino acids. For the CDR3, the DNA is TGTGCCAGCTCACCAACCGACGACAACTATGGCTACACCTTC. Protein: CASSPTDDNYGYTF. Complete variable domain (other parts from reference TRBV18 and TRBJ1-2): NAGVMQNPRHLVRRRGQEARLRCSPMKGHSHVYWYRQLPEEGLKFMVYLQKENIIDESGMPKERFSAEFPKEGPSILRIQQVVRGDSAAYFCASSPTDDNYGYTFGSGTRLTVV.

The chain employs TRBV28 and TRBJ1-2, with 7 bases that match TRBD1. This CDR3 contains 17 residues. Trimming took 1 base from V and 4 from J; bases not matched to a gene: 12. Germline V gene sequence: CDR1 MDHEN, CDR2 SYDVKM. The chain's CDR3 is CASSLYPNRDSPYGYTF. The CDR3 nucleotides read TGTGCCAGCAGTTTATACCCGAACCGGGACAGCCCCTATGGCTACACCTTC.

The chain combines TRBV7-9 with TRBJ2-1; 9 bases are a match to TRBD2. This CDR3 contains 15 residues. Germline loops: CDR1 SEHNR, CDR2 FQNEAQ (reference sequence). Trimming cost V 5 bases and J 7 bases; bases outside gene matches: 9. In DNA form, the CDR3 reads TGTGCCAGCAGCCCGCGGGGGGGCCCTTGGAATGAGCAGTTCTTC. It is translated as CASSPRGGPWNEQFF.

V is TRBV20-1 and J is TRBJ2-5, with 9 bases that match TRBD2. The CDR3 is 16 amino acids. Unmatched junction bases numbered 15, after V lost 5 bases and J lost 5 bases. Germline V gene data show CDR1 as DFQATT and CDR2 as SNEGSKA (reference sequence). The chain's CDR3 is CSAWRVAGGRAETQYF. DNA for the CDR3: TGCAGTGCTTGGAGGGTTGCGGGGGGGAGGGCGGAGACCCAGTACTTC.

This clonotype showed up just once. The chain couples TRBV20-1 to TRBJ2-7; TRBD1 or TRBD2 may be the D gene (5 bases each). The CDR3 consists of 13 residues. V was pared by 4 bases and J by 2 bases, with 12 bases between. Germline assignment: CDR1 DFQATT and CDR2 SNEGSKA (reference sequence). CDR3 loop: CSATGADPYEQYF. In DNA, the CDR3 is TGCAGTGCTACCGGGGCCGATCCCTACGAGCAGTACTTC.

The genes are TRBV28 and TRBJ2-5; 10 positions agree with TRBD1. This CDR3 region has 16 residues. Losses at the gene ends were 2 bases for V and 1 base for J; bases not matched to a gene: 4. Germline V lookup: CDR1 MDHEN, CDR2 SYDVKM. CDR3 in amino acids: CASSLVGQGSQETQYF. CDR3 bases: TGTGCCAGCAGTTTAGTGGGACAGGGGAGCCAAGAGACCCAGTACTTC.

This chain joins TRBV5-4 and TRBJ2-4, with D tentatively TRBD2 (5 bases). The CDR3 is made up of 14 amino acids. Germline CDR1 and CDR2: SGHNT and YYREEE (reference sequence). The V end was cut by 0 bases, the J end by 8 bases, with 12 bases between. The DNA of the CDR3 is TGTGCCAGCAGCTTGGCTGGGCGGGTCGACATTCAGTACTTC. It yields the protein CASSLAGRVDIQYF.

The chain has TRBV2 and TRBJ2-4; D perhaps matches TRBD2 (6 bases). The V end lost 6 bases, the J end lost 0 bases, and 27 bases lay between the germline ends. CDR1 is SNHLY, CDR2 FYNNEI, per germline. This CDR3 comprises 20 residues. This CDR3 is CASSPLGRGAGILAKNIQYF. Here the CDR3 DNA reads TGTGCCAGCAGCCCCTTGGGCCGAGGCGCGGGGATTCTAGCCAAAAACATTCAGTACTTC.

CDR3 nucleotide sequence: TGTGCCAGCAGTCAAACGTGGACCCCCTATGGCTACACCTTC. Amino acids: CASSQTWTPYGYTF. This sequence joins TRBV6-5 and TRBJ1-2; D call uncertain. The CDR3 contains 14 residues. In germline, CDR1 is MNHEY, CDR2 SVGAGI. V was clipped by 5 bases and J by 4 bases, with 14 bases between them.

The rearrangement links TRBV28 to TRBJ1-5; unclear D gene. This CDR3 has 12 amino acids. Germline CDR1 reads MDHEN; CDR2 reads SYDVKM. Trimming shortened V by 3 bases and J by 4 bases, and 4 bases separated the two germline ends. The CDR3 nucleotides are TGTGCCAGCAGTTTTCTGAATCAGCCCCAGCATTTT. Amino acids: CASSFLNQPQHF.

The rearrangement joins TRBV20-1 to TRBJ2-3, with 8 bases that match TRBD2. J lost 5 bases, V lost 6 bases, and 19 bases had no gene match. The CDR3 has 17 amino acids. The germline V gene has CDR1 DFQATT and CDR2 SNEGSKA (reference sequence). CDR3 loop: CSAPQRGRGDLGDTQYF. In nucleotides, the CDR3 is TGCAGTGCCCCGCAGCGGGGGCGGGGGGATCTCGGAGATACGCAGTATTTT.

The chain recombines TRBV28 with TRBJ1-5; TRBD1 matches 9 bases. This CDR3 is built from 19 residues. From germline, CDR1 is MDHEN and CDR2 SYDVKM. V was pared by 5 bases and J by 0 bases, with 14 bases of the junction left unmatched. CDR3 in DNA: TGTGCCAGCAGTAGTCCGTCGGGACAGGGTTTCTATAGCAATCAGCCCCAGCATTTT. This gives the protein CASSSPSGQGFYSNQPQHF.

This chain connects TRBV9 to TRBJ2-5; TRBD2 matches 7 bases. This CDR3 has 15 residues. CDR1 SGDLS and CDR2 YYNGEE come from the germline V gene. With 4 bases clipped from V and 1 base from J, the junction kept 7 bases outside the gene matches. This chain's CDR3 is CASSPGGGTQETQYF. CDR3 in DNA: TGTGCCAGCAGCCCGGGGGGAGGGACCCAAGAGACCCAGTACTTC.

The genes are TRBV28 and TRBJ1-1, with TRBD1 as a possible D gene (5 bases). With 2 bases removed from V and 2 bases from J, the gap between germline ends came to 6 bases. CDR3 length: 13 residues. From germline, CDR1 is MDHEN and CDR2 SYDVKM. This chain's CDR3 is CASSLGANTEAFF. Here the CDR3 DNA reads TGTGCCAGCAGTTTAGGGGCAAACACTGAAGCTTTCTTT.

The genes are TRBV11-3 and TRBJ1-6, with TRBD1 identical over 7 bases. CDR3 size: 16 residues. Per the germline V gene, CDR1 is SGHNT and CDR2 is YENEEA. V shed 5 bases, J shed 6 bases, and the junction held 10 bases outside the gene matches. CDR3 amino acids: CASSGTTGWGNSPLHF. CDR3 nucleotide sequence: TGTGCCAGCAGCGGAACGACAGGGTGGGGTAATTCACCCCTCCACTTT.

This chain uses TRBV7-2 with TRBJ1-6; TRBD1 aligns across 8 bases. J was trimmed by 14 bases and V by 0 bases; bases with no gene match: 9. Germline V CDR1 and CDR2: SGHTA, FQGNSA. The CDR3 loop spans 15 amino acids. The DNA for the CDR3 is TGTGCCAGCAGCTTAGCGTTGGGGACAGGCGAGTCCCTCCACTTT. This sequence encodes CASSLALGTGESLHF.

V gene TRBV4-1 combines with J gene TRBJ1-1, with a possible D match to TRBD1 (6 bases). This CDR3 has 15 amino acids. The ends were cut back, 0 bases at V and 1 base at J, with 9 bases in the middle. Per germline, CDR1 MGHRA and CDR2 YSYEKL. The CDR3 DNA sequence: TGCGCCAGCAGCCAAGAACCGGGACAGAACACTGAAGCTTTCTTT. Protein: CASSQEPGQNTEAFF.